The subject of this entry is one T cell receptor (beta chain). No antigen is known for it. Regarding donors, all were healthy bone marrow donors. This specimen belongs to a study of cytomegalovirus exposure and HLA in healthy donors. PCR primers comprised 60 Vbeta and 13 Jbeta primers. Original processing notes: Roughly 10 million shared chains were among 80 million or so unique TCR beta chains counted in a later analysis. TCRdb keeps only in-frame clones here, not all; method: immunoSEQ multiplex PCR. That table gives V, J and clone size, and the DNA gave D and trimming. Of some 180,000 clones listed, 82% are singletons. Findings and limits, study-wide: Cytomegalovirus association was assigned to approximately 160 TCR beta chains. Productive status was seen about 90% or about 30% of the time for most TCR beta V segments in an earlier analysis.

The CDR3 covers 16 residues. Trimming shortened V by 6 bases and J by 3 bases, and 19 bases separated the two germline ends. In germline, CDR1 is SGHDT, CDR2 YYEEEE. This TCR was sampled from a young woman in good health and CMV-seronegative. The rearrangement links TRBV5-6 to TRBJ2-1; D remains unclear. The sample taken for sequencing was PBMCs. The chain's CDR3 is CASTPSVSAFYNEQFF. The CDR3 DNA reads as TGTGCCAGCACCCCCTCGGTGAGTGCTTTCTACAATGAGCAGTTCTTC.